Below are 8 T cell receptor beta chains sequenced from a single sample in a study of CD8+CD57+ T cells in acquired aplastic anemia. Previously, flow cytometry had revealed CD8+CD57+ cell expansion in the patients chosen for sequencing. TCR beta VDJ and CDR3 were profiled, and genomic DNA was the template. TCRdb recomputed calls from the reads with MiXCR, one row per CDR3 protein. The sample lists 150,000 to 200,000 distinct CDR3 sequences, around 48% occurring once. The material sequenced was sorted CD4+, CD8+, or CD8+CD57+ T cells (not recorded which) from PBMCs. The source of these receptors is a human donor with aplastic anemia.

This clonotype was seen at least ten times. The V and J genes are TRBV5-6 and TRBJ2-1; no reliable D call. CDR3 length: 12 amino acids. The V end lost 3 bases, the J end lost 9 bases, and 10 bases lay between the germline ends. Germline CDR1 reads SGHDT; CDR2 reads YYEEEE. CDR3 nucleotides: TGTGCCAGCAGCTACCCCCCGTCTGAGCAGTTCTTC. As protein: CASSYPPSEQFF.

The chain joins TRBV5-4 to TRBJ2-1, with D perhaps TRBD1 (5 bases). V was cut by 0 bases and J by 8 bases, with 9 bases left in between. The CDR3 length is 13 residues. Germline CDR1 and CDR2: SGHNT and YYREEE (reference sequence). The chain's CDR3 is CASSLAGNDEQFF. The CDR3 DNA reads TGTGCCAGCAGCTTGGCAGGGAACGATGAGCAGTTCTTC.

The rearrangement joins TRBV7-2 to TRBJ2-7, with D perhaps matching TRBD2 (6 bases). This CDR3 has 15 amino acids. The germline gives CDR1 SGHTA, CDR2 FQGNSA. V was trimmed by 3 bases and J by 2 bases, leaving 14 bases between them. In DNA form, the CDR3 reads TGTGCCAGCAGCTTTGGGACTCCGACCCCCTACGAGCAGTACTTC. Its translation: CASSFGTPTPYEQYF.

This clonotype is deemed medium-sized. The rearrangement uses TRBV7-9 and TRBJ2-7; weak D call: TRBD2 (6 bases). From germline, CDR1 is SEHNR and CDR2 FQNEAQ (reference sequence). V gave up 3 bases and J gave up 4 bases, with 16 bases separating them. The CDR3 loop spans 15 amino acids. As DNA, the CDR3 is TGTGCCAGCAGCTTTAGGGACTGGGGGAGGTACGAGCAGTACTTC. Translating it yields CASSFRDWGRYEQYF. Drawing the rest from reference TRBV7-9 and TRBJ2-7, the complete variable domain is DTGVSQNPRHKITKRGQNVTFRCDPISEHNRLYWYRQTLGQGPEFLTYFQNEAQLEKSRLLSDRFSAERPKGSFSTLEIQRTEQGDSAMYLCASSFRDWGRYEQYFGPGTRLTVT.

This clonotype appeared many times. This sequence joins TRBV12-3 or TRBV12-4 and TRBJ2-1; D gene ambiguous. Trimming pared 2 bases from V and 10 bases from J, leaving 12 bases between. CDR3 length: 13 amino acids. This CDR3 is CASSLLAAKEQFF. Written as DNA, the CDR3 is TGTGCCAGCAGTTTACTTGCAGCCAAGGAGCAGTTCTTC.

J is TRBJ2-3 and V is TRBV4-1; TRBD2 might be the D (5 bases). The CDR3 contains 13 residues. Trimming shortened V by 3 bases and J by 2 bases, and 6 bases separated the two germline ends. Germline CDR1 is MGHRA and CDR2 is YSYEKL. In DNA form, the CDR3 reads TGCGCCAGCAGCCAGAGGGACACAGATACGCAGTATTTT. It codes for CASSQRDTDTQYF.

This clonotype was recorded only once. The V call is TRBV20-1, the J call TRBJ1-4; D gene ambiguous. The CDR3 has 13 amino acids. From germline, CDR1 is DFQATT and CDR2 SNEGSKA (reference sequence). V was trimmed by 6 bases and J by 4 bases, leaving 12 bases between them. The CDR3 protein is CSAISPRNEKLFF. CDR3 nucleotides: TGCAGTGCAATCTCCCCGCGTAATGAAAAACTGTTTTTT.

This sequence joins TRBV29-1 and TRBJ1-1, with D perhaps matching TRBD1 (6 bases). V lost 6 bases, J lost 4 bases, and 12 bases lay in between. Germline CDR1 is SQVTM and CDR2 is ANQGSEA. This CDR3 contains 12 residues. DNA of the CDR3: TGCAGCGTCAAAAGGGGGGCCACTGAAGCTTTCTTT. Translation gives CSVKRGATEAFF.